A single sample gave rise to the 7 T cell receptor beta chains below, sequenced in a study of T cells expressing NK-cell markers. One entry per CDR3 protein, without DNA, is what TCRdb gives after re-calling the 5' RACE reads. This repertoire includes about 430,000 distinct CDR3 sequences. Sample: blood T cells: a sorted CD56 or NKG2C T cell subset, CD4+ or CD8+ T cells, or bulk PBMC T cells (not recorded which). The receptors stem from a woman aged 45-60 years in good health.

This chain connects TRBV5-6 to TRBJ2-2. Per germline, CDR1 SGHDT and CDR2 YYEEEE. This CDR3 has 19 amino acids. The CDR3 is CASSLNPPRTSGNTGELFF.

The CDR3 here is CASSLTPKLPPGSTQYF. The chain is built from TRBV9 and TRBJ2-3; TCRdb indicates TRBD1, and absent DNA this call remains unverified. CDR1 and CDR2 (germline): SGDLS, YYNGEE. The CDR3 spans 17 residues.

The chain links TRBV12-3 or TRBV12-4 to TRBJ2-1; TCRdb picks TRBD2, but there is no DNA to check that call. CDR3 size: 17 residues. CDR3 region: CASSPHEGGPSYNEQFF.

CDR3 amino acids: CASSRTGENRYTF. This sequence joins TRBV12-3 or TRBV12-4 and TRBJ1-2; checking the TCRdb D call of TRBD1 is not possible without DNA. The CDR3 has 13 residues.

The chain links TRBV11-3 to TRBJ2-2; the D call from TCRdb, TRBD1, cannot be confirmed without DNA. The CDR3 totals 14 residues. In germline, CDR1 is SGHNT, CDR2 YENEEA. The CDR3 here is CASSDRGLTGELFF.

The CDR3 protein is CSVEPQGKYGYTF. V gene TRBV29-1 combines with J gene TRBJ1-2; TCRdb's D call, TRBD1, is unchecked because there is no DNA. The CDR3 spans 13 residues. Germline V CDR1 and CDR2: SQVTM, ANQGSEA.

V is TRBV10-3 and J is TRBJ2-5; TCRdb indicates TRBD2, and absent DNA this call remains unverified. Germline CDR1 ENHRY, CDR2 SYGVKD. The CDR3 has 14 residues. The CDR3 is CATDIAGGRETQYF.